This T cell receptor (beta chain) was recorded in a study of early T cells in non-severe SARS-CoV-2 infection. Overall study context: The sequenced material was bulk RNA from unsorted whole blood, and its chains were unpaired.

Per germline, CDR1 KGHSH and CDR2 LQKENI. With 6 bases clipped from V and 4 bases from J, the junction kept 14 bases outside the gene matches. The CDR3 loop spans 17 amino acids. As concerns this clonotype: Its antigen is undetermined.

Study-wide results and caveats: Matching against VDJdb likely underestimated virus-specific expansions, favoring anti-spike CD8.

Attachment of unique molecular identifiers to individual cDNA molecules was performed. TCRdb called the 5' RACE reads again in MiXCR, with one record for every CDR3 protein. Of tens of thousands of distinct CDR3 sequences listed, 12% are singletons. This receptor was obtained from an adult who was a healthcare worker with PCR-confirmed SARS-CoV-2 infection or an uninfected control (not recorded which). This specimen was whole blood, taken at baseline. This chain links TRBV18 with TRBJ2-7; 11 bases fit TRBD2. The CDR3 nucleotides are TGTGCCAGCTCGAACTCCGGGCTAGCGGGGGGTGTTTACGAGCAGTACTTC. Protein: CASSNSGLAGGVYEQYF.